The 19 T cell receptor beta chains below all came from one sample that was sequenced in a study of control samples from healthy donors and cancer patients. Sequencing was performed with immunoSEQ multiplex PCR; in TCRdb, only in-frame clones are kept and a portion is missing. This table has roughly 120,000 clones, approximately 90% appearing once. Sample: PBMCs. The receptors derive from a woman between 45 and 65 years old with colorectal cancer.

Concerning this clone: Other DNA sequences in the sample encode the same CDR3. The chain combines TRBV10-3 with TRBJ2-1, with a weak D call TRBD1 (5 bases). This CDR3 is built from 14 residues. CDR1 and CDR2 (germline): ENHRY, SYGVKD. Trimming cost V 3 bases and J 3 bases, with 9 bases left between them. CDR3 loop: CAISESDSYNEQFF. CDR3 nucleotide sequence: TGTGCCATCAGTGAAAGTGACAGCTACAATGAGCAGTTCTTC.

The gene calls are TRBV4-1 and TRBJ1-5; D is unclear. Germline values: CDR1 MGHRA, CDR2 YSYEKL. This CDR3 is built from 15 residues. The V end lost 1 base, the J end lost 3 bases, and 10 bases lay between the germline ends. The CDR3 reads CASSQVPGLNQPQHF. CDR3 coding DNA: TGCGCCAGCAGCCAAGTCCCGGGTCTCAATCAGCCCCAGCATTTT.

CDR3 residues: CASSGNIAGALNTGELFF. The DNA for the CDR3 is TGTGCCAGCAGCGGGAACATAGCGGGAGCCCTAAACACCGGGGAGCTGTTTTTT. The chain joins TRBV9 to TRBJ2-2, with 9 nucleotides matching TRBD2. CDR1 SGDLS and CDR2 YYNGEE come from the germline V gene. CDR3 size: 18 residues. Trimming removed 3 bases from V and 2 bases from J; junction bases left unmatched: 11. Drawing the rest from reference TRBV9 and TRBJ2-2, the complete variable domain is DSGVTQTPKHLITATGQRVTLRCSPRSGDLSVYWYQQSLDQGLQFLIQYYNGEERAKGNILERFSAQQFPDLHSELNLSSLELGDSALYFCASSGNIAGALNTGELFFGEGSRLTVL.

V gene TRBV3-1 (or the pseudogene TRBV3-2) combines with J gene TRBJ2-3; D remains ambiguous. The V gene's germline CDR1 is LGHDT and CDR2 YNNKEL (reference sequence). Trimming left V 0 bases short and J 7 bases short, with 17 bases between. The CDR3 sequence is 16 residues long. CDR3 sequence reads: CASSQDLGSPAHTQYF. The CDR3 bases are TGTGCCAGCAGCCAAGATTTAGGAAGTCCTGCACATACGCAGTATTTT.

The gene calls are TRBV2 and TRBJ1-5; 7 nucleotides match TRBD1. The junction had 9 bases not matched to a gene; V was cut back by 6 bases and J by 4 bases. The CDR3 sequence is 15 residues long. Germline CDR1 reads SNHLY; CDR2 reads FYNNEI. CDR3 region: CASRGDSSGNQPQHF. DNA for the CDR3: TGTGCCAGCAGGGGGGACAGCTCGGGGAATCAGCCCCAGCATTTT.

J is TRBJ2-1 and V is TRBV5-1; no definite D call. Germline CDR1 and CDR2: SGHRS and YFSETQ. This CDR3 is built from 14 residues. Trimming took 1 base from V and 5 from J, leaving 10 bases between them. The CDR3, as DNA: TGCGCCAGCAGCTTGATAGGCACCCACAATGAGCAGTTCTTC. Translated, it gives CASSLIGTHNEQFF.

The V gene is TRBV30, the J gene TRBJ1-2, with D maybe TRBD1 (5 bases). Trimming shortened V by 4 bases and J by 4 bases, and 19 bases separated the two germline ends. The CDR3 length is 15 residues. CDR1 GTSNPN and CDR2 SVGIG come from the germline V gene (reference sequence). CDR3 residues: CAWTSGGLRTYGYTF. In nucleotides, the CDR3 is TGTGCCTGGACTTCGGGGGGACTTAGGACCTATGGCTACACCTTC.

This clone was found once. CDR3 residues: CASSKRDQETQYF. The DNA for the CDR3 is TGTGCCAGCAGTAAAAGGGACCAAGAGACCCAGTACTTC. The gene calls are TRBV25-1 and TRBJ2-5; no clear D. The CDR3 contains 13 residues. Germline lookup yields CDR1 MGHDK and CDR2 SYGVNS. Trimming stripped 5 bases from V and 0 bases from J, with 7 bases between.

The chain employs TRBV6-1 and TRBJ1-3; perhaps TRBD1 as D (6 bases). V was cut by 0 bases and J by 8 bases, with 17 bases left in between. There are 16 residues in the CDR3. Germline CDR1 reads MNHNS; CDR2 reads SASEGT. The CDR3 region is CASSEAVTGPRDTIYF. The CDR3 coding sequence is TGTGCCAGCAGTGAAGCTGTAACAGGGCCGCGGGACACCATATATTTT.

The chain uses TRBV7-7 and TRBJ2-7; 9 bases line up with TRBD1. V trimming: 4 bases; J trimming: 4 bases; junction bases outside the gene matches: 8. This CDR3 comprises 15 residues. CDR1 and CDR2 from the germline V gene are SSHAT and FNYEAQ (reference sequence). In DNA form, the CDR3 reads TGTGCCAGCAGCTCCTCACCGGGACAGGGATACGAGCAGTACTTC. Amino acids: CASSSSPGQGYEQYF.

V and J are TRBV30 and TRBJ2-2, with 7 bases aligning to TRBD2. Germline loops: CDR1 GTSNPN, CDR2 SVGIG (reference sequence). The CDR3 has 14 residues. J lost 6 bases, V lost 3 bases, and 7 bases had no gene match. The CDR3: CAWRAGVASGELFF. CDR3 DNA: TGTGCCTGGAGGGCGGGAGTAGCTTCCGGGGAGCTGTTTTTT.

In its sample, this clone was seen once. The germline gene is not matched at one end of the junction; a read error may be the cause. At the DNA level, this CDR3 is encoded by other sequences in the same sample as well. CDR3 amino acids: CASSVSHSNQPQHF. The CDR3 bases are TGTGCCAGCAGTGTTAGTCATAGCAATCAGCCTCAGCATTTT. The V and J genes are TRBV2 and TRBJ1-5; no definite D call. Germline assignment: CDR1 SNHLY and CDR2 FYNNEI. This CDR3 has 14 amino acids. Full variable domain (outside the CDR3, taken from reference TRBV2 and TRBJ1-5): EPEVTQTPSHQVTQMGQEVILRCVPISNHLYFYWYRQILGQKVEFLVSFYNNEISEKSEIFDDQFSVERPDGSNFTLKIRSTKLEDSAMYFCASSVSHSNQPQHFGDGTRLSIL.

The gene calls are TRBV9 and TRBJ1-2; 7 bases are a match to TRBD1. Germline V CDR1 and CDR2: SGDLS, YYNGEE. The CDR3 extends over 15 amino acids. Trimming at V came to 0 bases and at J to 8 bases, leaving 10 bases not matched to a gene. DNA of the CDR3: TGTGCCAGCAGCGTAGGAGGACAGGCCTCTATCGGCTACACCTTC. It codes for CASSVGGQASIGYTF.

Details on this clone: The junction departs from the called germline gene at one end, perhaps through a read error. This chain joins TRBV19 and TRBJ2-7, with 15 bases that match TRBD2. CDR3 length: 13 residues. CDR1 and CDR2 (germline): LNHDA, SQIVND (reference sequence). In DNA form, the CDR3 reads TGTGCCAGCCAACAGGGGACTAGCGGGAGGTTGATCTTC. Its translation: CASQQGTSGRLIF.

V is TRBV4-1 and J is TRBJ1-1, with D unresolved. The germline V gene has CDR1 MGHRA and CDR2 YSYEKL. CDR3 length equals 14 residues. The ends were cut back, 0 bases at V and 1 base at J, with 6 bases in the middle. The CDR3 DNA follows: TGCGCCAGCAGCCAAGATCAGTGGAACACTGAAGCTTTCTTT. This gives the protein CASSQDQWNTEAFF.

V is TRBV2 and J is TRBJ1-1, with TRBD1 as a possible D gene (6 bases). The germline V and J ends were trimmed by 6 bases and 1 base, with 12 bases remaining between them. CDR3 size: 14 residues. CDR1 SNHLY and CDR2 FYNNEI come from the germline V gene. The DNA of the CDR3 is TGTGCCAGCAGCCCCGGGACAACGAACACTGAAGCTTTCTTT. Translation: CASSPGTTNTEAFF.

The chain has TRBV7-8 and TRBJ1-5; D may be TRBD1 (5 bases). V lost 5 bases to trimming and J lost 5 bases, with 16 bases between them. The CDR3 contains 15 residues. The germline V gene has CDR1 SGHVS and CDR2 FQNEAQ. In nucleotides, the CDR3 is TGTGCCAGCAGCGATGGGACGGAGAGGCATCAGCCCCAGCATTTT. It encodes CASSDGTERHQPQHF.

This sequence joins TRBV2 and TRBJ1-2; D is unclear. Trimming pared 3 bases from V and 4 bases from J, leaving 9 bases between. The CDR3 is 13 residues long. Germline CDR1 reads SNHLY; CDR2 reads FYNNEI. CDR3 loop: CASSDWVRYGYTF. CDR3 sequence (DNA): TGTGCCAGCAGTGATTGGGTTCGCTATGGCTACACCTTC.

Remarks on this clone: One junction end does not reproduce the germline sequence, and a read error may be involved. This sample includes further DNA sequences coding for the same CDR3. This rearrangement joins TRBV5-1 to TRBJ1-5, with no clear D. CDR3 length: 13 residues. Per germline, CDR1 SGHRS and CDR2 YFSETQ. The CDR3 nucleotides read TGCGCCAGCAGCTTGGGTAGCGATCAGCCCCAGCATTTT. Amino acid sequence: CASSLGSDQPQHF.